Below are 32 T cell receptor beta chains sequenced from a single sample in a study of T-cell reconstitution after alpha-beta-depleted transplantation in children. For TCRbeta, the library was prepared with unique molecular identifiers. MiXCR was run by TCRdb on the PCR reads, yielding one entry per CDR3 protein. Of fewer than 550,000 distinct CDR3 sequences in the sample, about 16% are singletons; the top ten hold under 30%. The sample here was PBMCs, mostly from graft donor cells, taken 360 days after TCRalphabeta/CD19-depleted stem cell transplant. The receptor source for this set is a boy in the first two years of life who had a stem cell transplant for Wiskott-Aldrich syndrome, so the T cells may come from the graft donor.

This clonotype came up a few times. The rearrangement uses TRBV20-1 and TRBJ2-5; 11 bases line up with TRBD2. CDR1 is DFQATT, CDR2 SNEGSKA, per germline (reference sequence). The V and J ends lost 3 bases and 2 bases, in that order; junction bases with no gene match: 11. The CDR3 contains 17 residues. This CDR3 reads CSASGWMGLAVQETQYF. For the CDR3, the DNA is TGCAGTGCTAGTGGTTGGATGGGACTAGCGGTTCAAGAGACCCAGTACTTC.

The CDR3 region has the DNA TGTGCCAGCAGCCGAAGTGGACTCATCTACGAGCAGTACTTC. It yields the protein CASSRSGLIYEQYF. The rearrangement links TRBV7-2 to TRBJ2-7, with D maybe TRBD2 (5 bases). Germline-derived CDR1 and CDR2 are SGHTA and FQGNSA. V shed 5 bases and J shed 3 bases, with 14 bases lying between them. This CDR3 comprises 14 residues.

The chain combines TRBV5-1 with TRBJ2-5; D is tentatively TRBD1 or TRBD2 (5 bases each). The ends were cut back, 5 bases at V and 1 base at J, with 15 bases in the middle. Germline CDR1 reads SGHRS; CDR2 reads YFSETQ. The CDR3 is 15 residues long. DNA of the CDR3: TGCGCCAGCAGACCGGGACCTGGGCCCCAAGAGACCCAGTACTTC. Protein: CASRPGPGPQETQYF.

The chain carries TRBV6-1 and TRBJ2-2; 15 nucleotides align to TRBD2. There are 17 residues in the CDR3. Losses at the gene ends were 7 bases for V and 6 bases for J; bases not matched to a gene: 9. Per germline, CDR1 MNHNS and CDR2 SASEGT. The CDR3 is CASKRTSGGVRAGELFF. The CDR3 DNA reads as TGTGCCAGCAAGAGGACTAGCGGGGGGGTCAGGGCCGGGGAGCTGTTTTTT.

The V call is TRBV4-1, the J call TRBJ2-5; a weak D match, TRBD2 (5 bases). V was pared by 1 base and J by 5 bases, with 11 bases between. There are 14 residues in the CDR3. Germline CDR1 reads MGHRA; CDR2 reads YSYEKL. The CDR3 DNA sequence: TGCGCCAGCAGCCAAGTTTTCGGGAAGGAGACCCAGTACTTC. As protein: CASSQVFGKETQYF.

V and J are TRBV5-1 and TRBJ2-3; D is ambiguous. The V end was cut by 2 bases, the J end by 1 base, with 11 bases between. Germline-derived CDR1 and CDR2 are SGHRS and YFSETQ. The CDR3 is 15 residues long. CDR3 sequence: CASSFFSQRTDTQYF. The CDR3 DNA reads TGCGCCAGCAGCTTCTTTAGTCAGCGCACAGATACGCAGTATTTT.

In its sample, this clonotype was seen a few times. The chain combines TRBV27 with TRBJ2-1; D is possibly TRBD2 (6 bases). The CDR3 totals 16 residues. V was clipped by 6 bases and J by 7 bases, with 22 bases between them. Per germline, CDR1 MNHEY and CDR2 SMNVEV (reference sequence). The CDR3 region is CASRGPTSKGLNEQFF. In nucleotides, the CDR3 is TGTGCCAGCAGAGGACCGACTAGTAAGGGCTTAAATGAGCAGTTCTTC.

V gene TRBV5-1 combines with J gene TRBJ2-5, with TRBD1 matching over 10 bases. The germline CDR1 and CDR2 sequences are SGHRS and YFSETQ. The CDR3 is 15 residues long. With V trimmed by 0 bases and J by 3 bases, 2 bases remained unmatched. CDR3 DNA sequence: TGCGCCAGCAGCTTGGGGACAGGGGGAAAAGAGACCCAGTACTTC. This gives the protein CASSLGTGGKETQYF. Complete variable domain (other parts from reference TRBV5-1 and TRBJ2-5): KAGVTQTPRYLIKTRGQQVTLSCSPISGHRSVSWYQQTPGQGLQFLFEYFSETQRNKGNFPGRFSGRQFSNSRSEMNVSTLELGDSALYLCASSLGTGGKETQYFGPGTRLLVL.

This clonotype was seen only a few times. CDR3 in amino acids: CASSLTAKGGEQYF. CDR3 in DNA: TGCGCCAGCAGCTTAACGGCAAAGGGCGGGGAGCAGTACTTC. This rearrangement joins TRBV5-1 to TRBJ2-7; TRBD2 is a possible D gene (5 bases). Germline lookup yields CDR1 SGHRS and CDR2 YFSETQ. Trimming left V 2 bases short and J 7 bases short, with 16 bases between. There are 14 residues in the CDR3.

The table lists this clonotype with a few counts. The chain has TRBV7-9 and TRBJ2-3, with 8 bases identical to TRBD2. V lost 5 bases and J lost 0; bases outside the gene matches: 7. Germline CDR1 and CDR2: SEHNR and FQNEAQ (reference sequence). The CDR3 has 16 residues. CDR3: CASSPTRLASTDTQYF. CDR3 in DNA: TGTGCCAGCAGCCCGACTAGACTAGCGAGCACAGATACGCAGTATTTT.

This clonotype was seen a few times. The V call is TRBV7-8, the J call TRBJ2-7; D is undetermined. This CDR3 comprises 16 residues. Per germline, CDR1 SGHVS and CDR2 FQNEAQ. The V end lost 3 bases, the J end lost 5 bases, and 20 bases lay between the germline ends. This CDR3 reads CASSFRIEKPKNEQYF. In DNA, the CDR3 is TGTGCCAGCAGCTTTCGAATAGAAAAACCTAAAAACGAGCAGTACTTC.

The V call is TRBV4-3, the J call TRBJ2-4; D unclear. Per the germline V gene, CDR1 is LGHNA and CDR2 is YSLEER. This CDR3 comprises 14 residues. V lost 0 bases and J 6 bases, leaving 9 bases between the germline ends. The CDR3 DNA reads as TGCGCCAGCAGCCAAGATTTTTCGGCAAACATTCAGTACTTC. This encodes CASSQDFSANIQYF.

The chain carries TRBV11-2 and TRBJ1-6; no firm D call. Germline V gene data show CDR1 as SGHAT and CDR2 as FQNNGV. V was clipped by 1 base and J by 5 bases, with 9 bases between them. This CDR3 spans 15 amino acids. CDR3 DNA: TGTGCCAGCAGCTTAGGACCGGGGAATAATTCACCCCTCCACTTT. The encoded protein is CASSLGPGNNSPLHF.

J is TRBJ2-2 and V is TRBV24-1; possibly TRBD1 for D (6 bases). V lost 4 bases and J 6 bases, leaving 26 bases between the germline ends. The germline gives CDR1 KGHDR, CDR2 SFDVKD. This CDR3 region has 19 residues. CDR3 in amino acids: CATSDFGYYGTPYSGELFF. CDR3 in DNA: TGTGCCACCAGTGACTTTGGTTACTACGGGACACCTTATTCCGGGGAGCTGTTTTTT.

The genes are TRBV29-1 and TRBJ2-5; TRBD2 aligns across 9 bases. J lost 1 base, V lost 6 bases, and 15 bases had no gene match. This CDR3 region has 17 residues. Germline V lookup: CDR1 SQVTM, CDR2 ANQGSEA. Here the CDR3 DNA reads TGCAGCGTCCATGACGGCGGGAGGGCCTTCCGCCAAGAGACCCAGTACTTC. Protein product: CSVHDGGRAFRQETQYF.

For this clonotype: This may be a read error: a much more frequent sequence differs by one nucleotide. V gene TRBV29-1 combines with J gene TRBJ2-3; TRBD2 aligns across 10 bases. CDR3 length: 16 residues. CDR1 is SQVTM, CDR2 ANQGSEA, per germline. This CDR3 reads CNLLAGGLPLTDTQYF. CDR3 sequence (DNA): TGCAACTTATTAGCGGGGGGCCTACCACTCACAGATACGCAGTATTTT.

The sample holds a few counts of this clonotype. The gene calls are TRBV29-1 and TRBJ2-3; 8 positions agree with TRBD2. The CDR3 is 16 residues long. V shed 3 bases and J 1 base; nucleotides not matched to a gene: 9. CDR1 SQVTM and CDR2 ANQGSEA come from the germline V gene. The CDR3 DNA follows: TGCAGCGTTGACGGACTAGCCCGAGGGGGCACAGATACGCAGTATTTT. Its translation is CSVDGLARGGTDTQYF.

The V gene is TRBV29-1, the J gene TRBJ2-5; 10 bases fit TRBD2. Per the germline V gene, CDR1 is SQVTM and CDR2 is ANQGSEA. V lost 5 bases to trimming and J lost 5 bases; unmatched junction nucleotides: 11. This CDR3 region has 15 residues. The CDR3 loop is CSVYLAGVVWETQYF. The DNA for the CDR3 is TGCAGCGTTTACCTAGCGGGAGTCGTCTGGGAGACCCAGTACTTC. The variable domain in full, with the rest retrieved from reference TRBV29-1 and TRBJ2-5, is SAVISQKPSRDICQRGTSLTIQCQVDSQVTMMFWYRQQPGQSLTLIATANQGSEATYESGFVIDKFPISRPNLTFSTLTVSNMSPEDSSIYLCSVYLAGVVWETQYFGPGTRLLVL.

This clonotype was counted a few times. J is TRBJ2-1 and V is TRBV28, with unresolved D. Trimming pared 5 bases from V and 6 bases from J, leaving 20 bases between. The germline V gene has CDR1 MDHEN and CDR2 SYDVKM. The CDR3 is 16 residues long. DNA of the CDR3: TGTGCCAGCAGTCCTATTGGGTGGTCCGGAAGCAATGAGCAGTTCTTC. Residues: CASSPIGWSGSNEQFF.

There are many counts of this clonotype. V and J are TRBV7-9 and TRBJ2-7, with 9 bases aligning to TRBD1. Germline V gives CDR1 SEHNR, CDR2 FQNEAQ (reference sequence). V was clipped by 4 bases and J by 3 bases; unmatched bases: 10. The CDR3 contains 16 residues. The CDR3 sequence: CASSSPPPGQGYEQYF. In DNA form, the CDR3 reads TGTGCCAGCAGCTCACCACCTCCGGGACAGGGCTACGAGCAGTACTTC.

The chain carries TRBV29-1 and TRBJ2-1; D gene ambiguous. Germline CDR1 and CDR2: SQVTM and ANQGSEA. CDR3 length: 13 residues. V gave up 2 bases and J gave up 0 bases, with 5 bases separating them. The CDR3 nucleotides are TGCAGCGTTGAACAGGACTCCTACAATGAGCAGTTCTTC. Protein sequence: CSVEQDSYNEQFF.

This clonotype was found many times. This chain connects TRBV20-1 to TRBJ2-1, with 7 bases that match TRBD2. The V segment lost 0 bases and the J segment 4 bases; nucleotides outside the gene matches: 6. The CDR3 is 15 amino acids. The V gene's germline CDR1 is DFQATT and CDR2 SNEGSKA (reference sequence). The CDR3 DNA reads TGCAGTGCTAGAGATATAGCTAGCGGTTACAATGAGCAGTTCTTC. Protein sequence: CSARDIASGYNEQFF.

In this sample, this clonotype turned up a few times. The chain carries TRBV11-3 and TRBJ2-1; 8 positions match TRBD2. From germline, CDR1 is SGHNT and CDR2 YENEEA. This CDR3 comprises 16 residues. The ends lost 1 base at V and 3 bases at J; junction bases unmatched: 5. The CDR3 loop is CASSLGGTRDYNEQFF. The DNA for the CDR3 is TGTGCCAGCAGCTTAGGCGGGACTAGAGACTACAATGAGCAGTTCTTC.

This clonotype was found a few times. V and J are TRBV12-3 or TRBV12-4 and TRBJ2-1; D not resolved. V lost 5 bases and J 5 bases, leaving 13 bases between the germline ends. This CDR3 region has 14 residues. CDR3 loop: CASSLRSTDNEQFF. CDR3 DNA sequence: TGTGCCAGCAGTCTCAGATCGACTGACAATGAGCAGTTCTTC.

The rearrangement links TRBV20-1 to TRBJ2-5, with no clear D. The V gene's germline CDR1 is DFQATT and CDR2 SNEGSKA (reference sequence). The V and J ends lost 5 bases and 0 bases respectively, with 7 bases between them. The CDR3 covers 12 residues. The CDR3 sequence: CSAPTDQETQYF. The CDR3 coding sequence is TGCAGTGCTCCGACGGACCAAGAGACCCAGTACTTC.

This clonotype was counted between two and nine times. The CDR3, as DNA: TGTGCCACCAGCACCGGACACCTTTCTGGGGCCAACGTCCTGACTTTC. Encoded protein: CATSTGHLSGANVLTF. V gene TRBV15 combines with J gene TRBJ2-6; maybe TRBD1 (5 bases). This CDR3 comprises 16 residues. Germline V gene data show CDR1 as LNHNV and CDR2 as YYDKDF (reference sequence). V was trimmed by 4 bases and J by 1 base, leaving 11 bases between them. Using reference TRBV15 and TRBJ2-6 for the parts outside the CDR3, the full variable domain is DAMVIQNPRYQVTQFGKPVTLSCSQTLNHNVMYWYQQKSSQAPKLLFHYYDKDFNNEADTPDNFQSRRPNTSFCFLDIRSPGLGDTAMYLCATSTGHLSGANVLTFGAGSRLTVL.

There are a few counts of this clonotype. The V and J genes are TRBV7-8 and TRBJ2-1, with 11 bases identical to TRBD2. The CDR3 extends over 15 amino acids. Germline values: CDR1 SGHVS, CDR2 FQNEAQ. V gave up 5 bases and J gave up 7 bases; unmatched junction bases: 7. The CDR3 sequence: CASSVSGRASNEQFF. CDR3 DNA: TGTGCCAGCAGCGTTAGCGGGAGGGCCAGTAATGAGCAGTTCTTC.

The chain employs TRBV18 and TRBJ2-7, with TRBD2 matching over 11 bases. Germline values: CDR1 KGHSH, CDR2 LQKENI. This CDR3 comprises 16 residues. Trimming at V came to 0 bases and at J to 3 bases, leaving 4 bases not matched to a gene. CDR3 loop: CASSPPSGTSGYEQYF. The CDR3 coding sequence is TGTGCCAGCTCACCACCCTCCGGGACTAGCGGCTACGAGCAGTACTTC.

The table lists this clonotype with a few counts. The chain links TRBV18 to TRBJ2-1, with 11 bases lining up with TRBD2. V shed 1 base, J shed 5 bases, and the junction held 4 bases outside the gene matches. The CDR3 totals 16 residues. Germline loops: CDR1 KGHSH, CDR2 LQKENI. CDR3 loop: CASSPRVTSGNNEQFF. CDR3 bases: TGTGCCAGCTCACCACGCGTGACTAGCGGGAACAATGAGCAGTTCTTC. The entire variable domain, with the rest obtained from reference TRBV18 and TRBJ2-1, is as follows: NAGVMQNPRHLVRRRGQEARLRCSPMKGHSHVYWYRQLPEEGLKFMVYLQKENIIDESGMPKERFSAEFPKEGPSILRIQQVVRGDSAAYFCASSPRVTSGNNEQFFGPGTRLTVL.

The chain has TRBV11-2 and TRBJ2-1; 16 positions agree with TRBD2. Germline trimming cut 4 bases from V and 1 base from J; bases unmatched to any gene: 7. Germline CDR1 is SGHAT and CDR2 is FQNNGV. The CDR3 consists of 19 residues. CDR3 region: CASSSPGTSGRASYNEQFF. CDR3 bases: TGTGCCAGCAGCTCCCCCGGGACTAGCGGGAGGGCGTCCTACAATGAGCAGTTCTTC.

This clonotype was seen a handful of times. V gene TRBV4-1 combines with J gene TRBJ2-1; 9 nucleotides align to TRBD2. Germline CDR1 and CDR2: MGHRA and YSYEKL. This CDR3 is built from 18 residues. V was pared by 4 bases and J by 4 bases, with 14 bases of the junction left unmatched. DNA for the CDR3: TGCGCCAGCAGCCCCCAGCCCCGAGGAGCGGGGGGATACAATGAGCAGTTCTTC. This codes for CASSPQPRGAGGYNEQFF.

This clonotype showed up just a few times. The chain recombines TRBV10-3 with TRBJ2-7; a weak D match, TRBD1 (5 bases). This CDR3 spans 13 amino acids. Germline V gene lookup returns CDR1 ENHRY and CDR2 SYGVKD. V was clipped by 3 bases and J by 2 bases, with 8 bases between them. The CDR3 protein is CAISDLTAYEQYF. Here the CDR3 DNA reads TGTGCCATCAGTGATCTGACAGCCTACGAGCAGTACTTC.